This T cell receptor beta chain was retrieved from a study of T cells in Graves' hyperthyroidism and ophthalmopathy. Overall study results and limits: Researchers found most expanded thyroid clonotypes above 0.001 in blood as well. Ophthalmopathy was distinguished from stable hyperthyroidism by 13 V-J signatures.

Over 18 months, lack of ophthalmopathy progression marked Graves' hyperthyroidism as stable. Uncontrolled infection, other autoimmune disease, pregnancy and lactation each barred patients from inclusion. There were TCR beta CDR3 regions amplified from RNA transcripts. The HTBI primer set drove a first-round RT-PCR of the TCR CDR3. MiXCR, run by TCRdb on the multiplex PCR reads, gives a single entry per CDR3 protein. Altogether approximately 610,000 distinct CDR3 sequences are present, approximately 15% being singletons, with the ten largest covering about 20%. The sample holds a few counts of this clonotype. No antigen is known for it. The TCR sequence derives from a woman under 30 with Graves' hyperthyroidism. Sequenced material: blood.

In DNA, the CDR3 is TGTGCCAGCAGCTTGGGGACGAATGGAGAGACCCAGTACTTC. This codes for CASSLGTNGETQYF. The V call is TRBV7-6, the J call TRBJ2-5, with D tentatively TRBD1 or TRBD2 (5 bases each). The V end lost 3 bases, the J end lost 4 bases, and 12 bases lay between the germline ends. Germline V gives CDR1 SGHVS, CDR2 FNYEAQ. The CDR3 spans 14 residues.